These 24 T cell receptor beta chains share one sample of origin, sequenced in a study of OX40 agonist ivuxolimab in advanced cancers. Produced via immunoSEQ multiplex PCR; TCRdb's table is partial and in-frame only. The profile shows about 17,000 clones, roughly 85% of them singletons. Sample: CD4+ or CD8+ T cells sorted from blood, taken in a trial of the OX40 agonist ivuxolimab. The receptors shown here come from an adult with an advanced solid tumor such as melanoma, head and neck, liver or kidney cancer.

The chain joins TRBV28 to TRBJ2-5, with 8 bases matching TRBD1. The CDR3 sequence is 13 residues long. CDR1 is MDHEN, CDR2 SYDVKM, per germline. The J segment lost 1 base and the V segment lost 10 bases, leaving 5 bases of the junction unmatched. CDR3 region: CATEGTGQETQYF. CDR3 sequence (DNA): TGTGCCACCGAGGGGACAGGCCAAGAGACCCAGTACTTC.

The genes are TRBV11-2 and TRBJ2-3; D might be TRBD1 or TRBD2, each matching 5 bases. V was cut by 1 base and J by 5 bases, with 13 bases left in between. There are 15 residues in the CDR3. Per the germline V gene, CDR1 is SGHAT and CDR2 is FQNNGV. The CDR3 DNA reads TGTGCCAGCAGCTTAGGGGGGATAATGGAAGATACGCAGTATTTT. Translating gives CASSLGGIMEDTQYF.

This clone is a singleton in its sample. V and J are TRBV5-1 and TRBJ2-1; 9 positions agree with TRBD2. This CDR3 contains 16 residues. CDR1 and CDR2 from the germline V gene are SGHRS and YFSETQ. V gave up 0 bases and J gave up 2 bases; unmatched junction bases: 3. In DNA, the CDR3 is TGCGCCAGCAGCTTGGGTTTAGCGGGAGCCTACAATGAGCAGTTCTTC. Its translation is CASSLGLAGAYNEQFF. Supplemented by reference TRBV5-1 and TRBJ2-1, the full variable domain reads KAGVTQTPRYLIKTRGQQVTLSCSPISGHRSVSWYQQTPGQGLQFLFEYFSETQRNKGNFPGRFSGRQFSNSRSEMNVSTLELGDSALYLCASSLGLAGAYNEQFFGPGTRLTVL.

This clone is judged medium-sized. The chain has TRBV7-9 and TRBJ2-1; unclear D gene. CDR3 size: 14 residues. The germline V gene encodes CDR1 SEHNR and CDR2 FQNEAQ (reference sequence). V lost 2 bases and J 8 bases, leaving 13 bases between the germline ends. This CDR3 is CASSLIPREDEQFF. The CDR3 DNA reads TGTGCCAGCAGCTTAATTCCACGAGAGGATGAGCAGTTCTTC.

The genes are TRBV27 and TRBJ1-5, with unresolved D. The V gene lost 5 bases and the J gene lost 2 bases, with 13 bases spanning the gap. The germline V gene encodes CDR1 MNHEY and CDR2 SMNVEV (reference sequence). The CDR3 is 15 residues long. CDR3 residues: CASSLDIGGNQPQHF. The CDR3 DNA reads TGTGCCAGCAGTCTCGACATTGGAGGCAATCAGCCCCAGCATTTT.

V gene TRBV19 combines with J gene TRBJ2-7, with D perhaps given as TRBD1 or TRBD2 (7 bases each). The V end was cut by 6 bases, the J end by 4 bases, with 13 bases between. There are 13 residues in the CDR3. Germline CDR1 reads LNHDA; CDR2 reads SQIVND (reference sequence). CDR3 region: CASSFQGGYEQYF. As DNA, the CDR3 is TGTGCCAGTAGCTTCCAGGGGGGGTACGAGCAGTACTTC.

As for this clone: Germline and junction disagree at one end, which may indicate a read error. The chain carries TRBV5-1 and TRBJ2-7; D call uncertain. The germline CDR1 and CDR2 sequences are SGHRS and YFSETQ. CDR3 length: 15 amino acids. The CDR3 loop reads CASNNLIELSYEQYF. CDR3 DNA: TGTGCCAGCAACAATCTTATTGAGCTCTCCTACGAGCAGTACTTC.

This clone was counted a single time. The chain links TRBV21-1 to TRBJ2-3; the table's D call TRBD2 went unverified against the DNA. TRBV21-1 is a pseudogene. This CDR3 spans 16 amino acids. The chain's CDR3 is CASSSSTSGSTDTQYF. CDR3 DNA sequence: TGTGCCAGCAGTTCGTCGACTAGCGGGAGCACAGATACGCAGTATTTT.

The V and J genes are TRBV27 and TRBJ2-7; TRBD1 agrees at 8 bases. The germline gives CDR1 MNHEY, CDR2 SMNVEV (reference sequence). The junction had 7 bases not matched to a gene; V was cut back by 0 bases and J by 12 bases. The CDR3 has 13 residues. This chain's CDR3 is CASSLSRTGRMYF. The CDR3 nucleotides read TGTGCCAGCAGTTTATCCCGGACAGGGAGAATGTACTTC.

This clone appeared a few times. CDR3 bases: TGCGCCAGCAGCTCCACCCCCGTGCAGGGGGCCATGGGGGCTTTCTTT. Protein sequence: CASSSTPVQGAMGAFF. J is TRBJ1-1 and V is TRBV4-1; 8 bases match TRBD1. The CDR3 spans 16 residues. J lost 11 bases, V lost 5 bases, and 19 bases had no gene match. CDR1 is MGHRA and CDR2 is YSYEKL in the germline V gene.

J is TRBJ2-5 and V is TRBV18; D unresolved. This CDR3 has 16 residues. Germline V CDR1 and CDR2: KGHSH, LQKENI. Trimming shortened V by 0 bases and J by 1 base, and 12 bases separated the two germline ends. The CDR3 sequence: CASSPPSWAGQETQYF. The CDR3 nucleotides read TGTGCCAGCTCACCACCCAGTTGGGCTGGCCAAGAGACCCAGTACTTC. The full variable domain, with the rest looked up from reference TRBV18 and TRBJ2-5, is NAGVMQNPRHLVRRRGQEARLRCSPMKGHSHVYWYRQLPEEGLKFMVYLQKENIIDESGMPKERFSAEFPKEGPSILRIQQVVRGDSAAYFCASSPPSWAGQETQYFGPGTRLLVL.

On this clone itself: One end of the junction fails to match germline, which may point to a read error. The rearrangement links TRBV7-7 to TRBJ2-2, with 8 nucleotides matching TRBD2. Germline V CDR1 and CDR2: SSHAT, FNYEAQ (reference sequence). The CDR3 is made up of 19 amino acids. The CDR3: CASSLVQAGDGVMFGELFF. The CDR3 DNA follows: TGTGCTAGCAGCTTAGTCCAAGCGGGGGACGGTGTAATGTTCGGGGAGCTGTTTTTT.

The V call is TRBV27, the J call TRBJ2-2; D not resolved. V lost 3 bases to trimming and J lost 6 bases, with 11 bases between them. Germline V gene sequence: CDR1 MNHEY, CDR2 SMNVEV (reference sequence). CDR3 length: 14 residues. Written as DNA, the CDR3 is TGTGCCAGCAGTTTTAAGGGATCGGCCGGGGAGCTGTTTTTT. Amino acid sequence: CASSFKGSAGELFF.

This clone showed up just once. V and J are TRBV5-1 and TRBJ1-2; D possibly corresponds to TRBD1 (6 bases). Per the germline V gene, CDR1 is SGHRS and CDR2 is YFSETQ. V dropped 6 bases and J dropped 6 bases, with 15 bases sitting between them. There are 13 residues in the CDR3. This CDR3 is CASNSGGLDGYTF. CDR3 DNA sequence: TGCGCCAGCAACTCTGGGGGGCTGGATGGCTACACCTTC.

A few counts support this clone. Here the CDR3 DNA reads TGTGCCAGCACTTGGTCCCACAGGGAGGATGGCTACACCTTC. As protein: CASTWSHREDGYTF. The chain joins TRBV2 to TRBJ1-2, with D possibly TRBD1 on 6 matching bases. V was shortened by 7 bases and J by 6 bases, with 18 bases between the two germline ends. The germline V gene encodes CDR1 SNHLY and CDR2 FYNNEI. The CDR3 loop spans 14 amino acids.

Written as DNA, the CDR3 is TGTGCCAGTACCTACGGGACAGGACCCTACAATGAGCAGTTCTTC. Residues: CASTYGTGPYNEQFF. The chain couples TRBV19 to TRBJ2-1, with 8 nucleotides matching TRBD1. The CDR3 spans 15 residues. Germline values: CDR1 LNHDA, CDR2 SQIVND (reference sequence). V lost 7 bases, J lost 2 bases, and 7 bases stayed unmatched. Supplemented by reference TRBV19 and TRBJ2-1, the full variable domain reads DGGITQSPKYLFRKEGQNVTLSCEQNLNHDAMYWYRQDPGQGLRLIYYSQIVNDFQKGDIAEGYSVSREKKESFPLTVTSAQKNPTAFYLCASTYGTGPYNEQFFGPGTRLTVL.

V gene TRBV19 combines with J gene TRBJ1-5; 8 bases map to TRBD1. Germline assignment: CDR1 LNHDA and CDR2 SQIVND (reference sequence). J gave up 4 bases and V 5 bases, and 1 base lay outside the gene matches. The CDR3 has 13 residues. For the CDR3, the DNA is TGTGCCAGTAGTTACAGGGGGAATCAGCCCCAGCATTTT. Translating it yields CASSYRGNQPQHF. Complete variable domain (other parts from reference TRBV19 and TRBJ1-5): DGGITQSPKYLFRKEGQNVTLSCEQNLNHDAMYWYRQDPGQGLRLIYYSQIVNDFQKGDIAEGYSVSREKKESFPLTVTSAQKNPTAFYLCASSYRGNQPQHFGDGTRLSIL.

The J gene is TRBJ2-5, the V gene TRBV11-3, with D perhaps matching TRBD1 (6 bases). The germline V gene has CDR1 SGHNT and CDR2 YENEEA. CDR3 length equals 14 residues. The V end was cut by 5 bases, the J end by 1 base, with 11 bases between. CDR3 region: CASSPRQVQETQYF. The CDR3 DNA is TGTGCCAGCAGCCCCAGACAGGTCCAAGAGACCCAGTACTTC.

This chain uses TRBV27 with TRBJ2-1; 10 nucleotides match TRBD1. Per germline, CDR1 MNHEY and CDR2 SMNVEV (reference sequence). V shed 8 bases, J shed 10 bases, and the junction held 14 bases outside the gene matches. There are 15 residues in the CDR3. Here the CDR3 DNA reads TGTGCCAGCCTTAACCCAGGGACAGGGGTGGACGAGCAGTTCTTC. Translating it yields CASLNPGTGVDEQFF.

This clone showed up just once. The chain couples TRBV2 to TRBJ1-2; TRBD1 agrees at 7 bases. The length of the CDR3 is 17 residues. The ends lost 7 bases at V and 4 bases at J; junction bases unmatched: 18. Germline-derived CDR1 and CDR2 are SNHLY and FYNNEI. The CDR3 is CASNPGTAGSRLYGYTF. CDR3 nucleotide sequence: TGTGCCAGCAACCCCGGGACAGCGGGTTCGCGGCTCTATGGCTACACCTTC.

The CDR3 spells CAWSVGGGTGELFF. The CDR3 nucleotides read TGTGCCTGGAGTGTAGGCGGGGGCACCGGGGAGCTGTTTTTT. This sequence joins TRBV30 and TRBJ2-2; TRBD2 agrees at 7 bases. CDR3 length equals 14 residues. V dropped 0 bases and J dropped 4; count of bases not matched to a gene: 2. Germline values: CDR1 GTSNPN, CDR2 SVGIG (reference sequence).

The chain joins TRBV28 to TRBJ2-7; D gene ambiguous. Trimming shortened V by 3 bases and J by 3 bases, and 24 bases separated the two germline ends. CDR1 is MDHEN and CDR2 is SYDVKM in the germline V gene. The CDR3 totals 18 residues. CDR3 bases: TGTGCCAGCAGTTTGGTCCGTTCAGACCACCTTGTCTACTACGAGCAGTACTTC. The encoded protein is CASSLVRSDHLVYYEQYF.

The chain links TRBV27 to TRBJ2-1; D uncertain. The CDR3 is 13 residues long. From germline, CDR1 is MNHEY and CDR2 SMNVEV (reference sequence). V was trimmed by 2 bases and J by 2 bases, leaving 4 bases between them. The CDR3 DNA sequence: TGTGCCAGCAGTTTAGCGGCCTACAATGAGCAGTTCTTC. This sequence encodes CASSLAAYNEQFF.

The chain couples TRBV29-1 to TRBJ2-2; D is perhaps TRBD1 or TRBD2 (5 bases each). Germline-derived CDR1 and CDR2 are SQVTM and ANQGSEA. The CDR3 is 15 amino acids. V dropped 2 bases and J dropped 2 bases, with 12 bases sitting between them. CDR3 residues: CSVEKSGHNTGELFF. The DNA for the CDR3 is TGCAGCGTTGAAAAGTCGGGGCATAACACCGGGGAGCTGTTTTTT.